These 25 T cell receptor beta chains share one sample of origin, sequenced in a study of OX40 agonist ivuxolimab in advanced cancers. Libraries came from the immunoSEQ multiplex PCR assay. Drawn from immuneACCESS, this table holds only the in-frame rearrangements with V and J called that TCRdb kept. Clones are partly lost; checked studies trace under half to an unresolved V gene and leave the rest unexplained. This sample has more than 85,000 clones in its table, and around 88% of those were observed once. The top ten clones comprise approximately 0.5% of the sample. The sample here was CD4+ or CD8+ T cells sorted from blood, taken in a trial of the OX40 agonist ivuxolimab. The receptors stem from an adult with an advanced solid tumor such as melanoma, head and neck, liver or kidney cancer.

A few counts support this clone. The CDR3 coding sequence is TGTGCCAGCAGTACTAGCGGGGGGCCCTGGGATACGCAGTATTTT. Encoded protein: CASSTSGGPWDTQYF. V gene TRBV27 combines with J gene TRBJ2-3, with 12 bases that match TRBD2. CDR3 length: 15 residues. Germline assignment: CDR1 MNHEY and CDR2 SMNVEV (reference sequence). J was trimmed by 6 bases and V by 5 bases; bases with no gene match: 6.

This CDR3 reads CASSPWDTEGTDTQYF. Written as DNA, the CDR3 is TGCGCCAGCAGCCCGTGGGACACGGAGGGCACAGATACGCAGTATTTT. This chain joins TRBV5-1 and TRBJ2-3; a weak D match, TRBD1 (6 bases). The CDR3 is 16 residues long. Germline CDR1 and CDR2: SGHRS and YFSETQ. Between the trimmed V and J ends, which lost 4 bases and 1 base, there was a span of 16 bases.

The rearrangement uses TRBV7-2 and TRBJ1-6; possible D gene TRBD1, 5 bases. V shed 2 bases and J shed 8 bases, with 10 bases lying between them. Germline assignment: CDR1 SGHTA and CDR2 FQGNSA. This CDR3 is 14 amino acids long. CDR3 nucleotides: TGTGCCAGCAGCTTAATGCGGGGCTATTCACCCCTCCACTTT. This sequence encodes CASSLMRGYSPLHF.

The rearrangement links TRBV27 to TRBJ2-2; 7 bases match TRBD2. The CDR3 spans 16 residues. V gave up 8 bases and J gave up 2 bases; unmatched junction bases: 11. Germline CDR1 reads MNHEY; CDR2 reads SMNVEV (reference sequence). The CDR3 region has the DNA TGTGCCAGCCTCAAGGCTGGCGGGGGAAACACCGGGGAGCTGTTTTTT. This translates into CASLKAGGGNTGELFF.

The V gene is TRBV5-1, the J gene TRBJ2-2; weak D call: TRBD1 (5 bases). V was clipped by 0 bases and J by 4 bases, with 10 bases between them. The CDR3 has 15 amino acids. The germline gives CDR1 SGHRS, CDR2 YFSETQ. CDR3 sequence: CASSLEGFSTGELFF. DNA of the CDR3: TGCGCCAGCAGCTTGGAGGGGTTCTCCACCGGGGAGCTGTTTTTT.

The gene calls are TRBV10-1 and TRBJ2-3, with D perhaps given as TRBD1 or TRBD2 (5 bases each). The CDR3 has 16 amino acids. Trimming stripped 0 bases from V and 1 base from J, with 11 bases between. The germline gives CDR1 WNHNN, CDR2 SYGVQD (reference sequence). The CDR3 coding sequence is TGCGCCAGCAGTGAGTCGAGAGGGGCCTGCACAGATACGCAGTATTTT. This translates into CASSESRGACTDTQYF.

The sample holds a few counts of this clone. J is TRBJ1-6 and V is TRBV9, with D maybe TRBD1 (6 bases). V lost 0 bases and J 11 bases, leaving 12 bases between the germline ends. Germline V CDR1 and CDR2: SGDLS, YYNGEE. CDR3 length: 14 residues. The CDR3: CASSVEQGETPLHF. The CDR3 coding sequence is TGTGCCAGCAGCGTAGAACAGGGCGAGACACCCCTCCACTTT.

The chain is built from TRBV2 and TRBJ1-2; TRBD1 is a possible D gene (5 bases). Germline V gene data show CDR1 as SNHLY and CDR2 as FYNNEI. This CDR3 comprises 15 residues. The V gene lost 7 bases and the J gene lost 0 bases, with 15 bases spanning the gap. CDR3 region: CASTSQGLPNYGYTF. Written as DNA, the CDR3 is TGTGCCAGCACTAGTCAGGGATTGCCTAACTATGGCTACACCTTC.

This chain uses TRBV6-1 with TRBJ1-1; D might be TRBD1 (5 bases). The V gene's germline CDR1 is MNHNS and CDR2 SASEGT. The CDR3 has 13 residues. The CDR3 loop reads CAADRTMNTEAFF. The CDR3 DNA sequence: TGTGCTGCAGACAGAACCATGAACACTGAAGCTTTCTTT.

The chain links TRBV29-1 to TRBJ2-2, with no clear D. Germline V gives CDR1 SQVTM, CDR2 ANQGSEA. V lost 6 bases, J lost 3 bases, and 14 bases lay in between. This CDR3 is 14 amino acids long. The CDR3 coding sequence is TGCAGCGTCCATTCGGGTACGGACACCGGGGAGCTGTTTTTT. It translates to CSVHSGTDTGELFF.

The J gene is TRBJ1-2, the V gene TRBV15, with a tentative D call TRBD1 (5 bases). With 1 base removed from V and 0 bases from J, the gap between germline ends came to 12 bases. Looked up from germline, CDR1 is LNHNV and CDR2 is YYDKDF (reference sequence). This CDR3 contains 16 residues. The CDR3 DNA reads TGTGCCACCAGCAGAGCTAATAGACAGCCTAACTATGGCTACACCTTC. Its protein is CATSRANRQPNYGYTF.

This chain joins TRBV7-9 and TRBJ2-3, with D possibly being TRBD1 (6 bases). The CDR3 extends over 16 amino acids. The V end was cut by 2 bases, the J end by 1 base, with 13 bases between. Per germline, CDR1 SEHNR and CDR2 FQNEAQ (reference sequence). The CDR3 DNA reads TGTGCCAGCAGCTTACTAGGTGGGGGCGGCACAGATACGCAGTATTTT. As protein: CASSLLGGGGTDTQYF.

The V call is TRBV5-1, the J call TRBJ1-2; no firm D call. V was cut by 0 bases and J by 0 bases, with 12 bases left in between. CDR1 SGHRS and CDR2 YFSETQ come from the germline V gene. The CDR3 is made up of 16 amino acids. The CDR3 DNA follows: TGCGCCAGCAGCTTGGGATCGCTCCTAGCTAACTATGGCTACACCTTC. This sequence encodes CASSLGSLLANYGYTF.

The J gene is TRBJ1-6, the V gene TRBV7-2; 8 bases line up with TRBD1. The germline CDR1 and CDR2 sequences are SGHTA and FQGNSA. The CDR3 is 13 amino acids. V shed 7 bases and J 9 bases; nucleotides not matched to a gene: 5. CDR3 sequence (DNA): TGTGCCAGCACCAGGGGGCTTAGTTCACCCCTCCACTTT. Translating it yields CASTRGLSSPLHF.

The CDR3 nucleotides read TGTGCCAGCTCACGCGGACAGGGGGCGACCACCGGGGAGCTGTTTTTT. Its protein product is CASSRGQGATTGELFF. The chain employs TRBV18 and TRBJ2-2, with TRBD1 matching over 11 bases. This CDR3 spans 16 amino acids. With 4 bases clipped from V and 4 bases from J, the junction kept 5 bases outside the gene matches. In germline, CDR1 is KGHSH, CDR2 LQKENI.

A single count supports this clone. V usage is TRBV5-5 and J usage is TRBJ1-2, with a possible D match to TRBD1 (5 bases). The CDR3 loop spans 14 amino acids. CDR1 is SGHKS, CDR2 YYEKEE, per germline (reference sequence). V was clipped by 1 base and J by 5 bases, with 12 bases between them. CDR3 in DNA: TGTGCCAGCAGCTTGACAGGATTCGGGTATGGCTACACCTTC. Protein product: CASSLTGFGYGYTF.

The V and J genes are TRBV7-3 and TRBJ2-2, with TRBD1 matching 7 bases. This CDR3 region has 16 residues. V lost 5 bases, J lost 0 bases, and 6 bases stayed unmatched. Germline CDR1 is SGHTA and CDR2 is FQGTGA. In DNA, the CDR3 is TGTGCCAGCAGCCGTCTAGGGACAGCGAACACCGGGGAGCTGTTTTTT. Translating it yields CASSRLGTANTGELFF.

The chain recombines TRBV27 with TRBJ2-7, with unresolved D. The V gene lost 6 bases and the J gene lost 7 bases, with 19 bases spanning the gap. Germline values: CDR1 MNHEY, CDR2 SMNVEV (reference sequence). The CDR3 sequence is 14 residues long. The CDR3 DNA follows: TGTGCCAGCAGACCCCGGCAGGCCTGGGAAGAGCAGTACTTC. Protein: CASRPRQAWEEQYF.

The chain combines TRBV5-1 with TRBJ1-4; D remains unclear. Germline CDR1 and CDR2: SGHRS and YFSETQ. This CDR3 has 14 amino acids. Trimming cost V 2 bases and J 4 bases, with 9 bases left between them. The CDR3 region has the DNA TGCGCCAGCAGCTTCGGACGGATTAATGAAAAACTGTTTTTT. Residues: CASSFGRINEKLFF.

The DNA of the CDR3 is TGTGCCAGCAGAATCTATCCAGGGACACTTGGCTACACCTTC. Residues: CASRIYPGTLGYTF. The rearrangement joins TRBV6-6 to TRBJ1-2; possible D gene TRBD1, 6 bases. The CDR3 is made up of 14 amino acids. Germline CDR1 MNHNY, CDR2 SVGAGI (reference sequence). Trimming shortened V by 6 bases and J by 7 bases, and 18 bases separated the two germline ends.

In regard to this clone: Other nucleotide sequences from this sample produce the same CDR3. The V call is TRBV29-1, the J call TRBJ2-5; D may match TRBD1 or TRBD2 (5 bases each). Trimming took off 4 bases at V and 4 bases at J, with 10 bases between the two ends. This CDR3 is built from 12 residues. CDR1 SQVTM and CDR2 ANQGSEA come from the germline V gene. Here the CDR3 DNA reads TGCAGCGTTGGAAATGGGGGAGAGACCCAGTACTTC. It encodes CSVGNGGETQYF.

This clone was seen just once. The chain recombines TRBV2 with TRBJ2-2; TRBD1 matches 7 bases. Germline values: CDR1 SNHLY, CDR2 FYNNEI. The CDR3 totals 13 residues. Germline trimming cut 7 bases from V and 7 bases from J; bases unmatched to any gene: 6. The CDR3 sequence is CASNPQGYGELFF. DNA for the CDR3: TGTGCCAGCAACCCACAGGGGTACGGGGAGCTGTTTTTT.

The V gene is TRBV7-9, the J gene TRBJ1-2; a weak D match, TRBD1 (5 bases). Germline V gene lookup returns CDR1 SEHNR and CDR2 FQNEAQ (reference sequence). Trimming shortened V by 1 base and J by 8 bases, and 17 bases separated the two germline ends. The CDR3 sequence is 15 residues long. The CDR3 DNA reads as TGTGCCAGCAGCTTAGGGGGGGAAGGCCCCGGAGGCTACACCTTC. Translation: CASSLGGEGPGGYTF.

The rearrangement joins TRBV15 to TRBJ2-5, with D maybe TRBD1 (6 bases). The germline gives CDR1 LNHNV, CDR2 YYDKDF (reference sequence). The V end lost 0 bases, the J end lost 5 bases, and 13 bases lay between the germline ends. CDR3 length: 15 residues. The CDR3, as DNA: TGTGCCACCAGCAGAGAAGGGAGTAGGGGGGAGACCCAGTACTTC. This sequence encodes CATSREGSRGETQYF.

This chain uses TRBV6-6 with TRBJ1-1; TRBD1 matches at 9 bases. The CDR3 runs to 14 residues. V dropped 2 bases and J dropped 12; count of bases not matched to a gene: 10. CDR1 MNHNY and CDR2 SVGAGI come from the germline V gene (reference sequence). CDR3 DNA sequence: TGTGCCAGCAGTTACCGAGCCGGGACAGGGTCGACTTTCTTT. Protein sequence: CASSYRAGTGSTFF.